Presented here are 7 T cell receptor beta chains from one specimen sequenced in a study of T-cell reconstitution after alpha-beta-depleted transplantation in children. It was with unique molecular identifiers that the TCRbeta library was prepared. Each CDR3 protein is one row after TCRdb ran MiXCR on the PCR reads. The repertoire holds some 530,000 distinct CDR3 sequences, with about 12% as singletons. The material was PBMCs from the stem cell graft donor, obtained from the stem cell graft. The receptor set was obtained from a human donor who donated a stem cell graft to a child with combined immunodeficiency.

The rearrangement joins TRBV27 to TRBJ2-6; the match to TRBD1 covers 8 bases. The junction had 12 bases not matched to a gene; V was cut back by 5 bases and J by 3 bases. The germline V gene has CDR1 MNHEY and CDR2 SMNVEV (reference sequence). The CDR3 has 18 amino acids. The CDR3 sequence is CASSIRQGLQYGANVLTF. DNA for the CDR3: TGTGCCAGCAGTATACGACAGGGGCTCCAATATGGGGCCAACGTCCTGACTTTC.

This clonotype has a handful of counts. The rearrangement joins TRBV4-3 to TRBJ2-7, with 8 bases matching TRBD1. Germline-derived CDR1 and CDR2 are LGHNA and YSLEER. V was clipped by 4 bases and J by 3 bases; unmatched bases: 5. The CDR3 is 14 amino acids. CDR3 sequence reads: CASSRRTGNYEQYF. CDR3 bases: TGCGCCAGCAGCCGAAGGACAGGGAACTACGAGCAGTACTTC.

This clonotype appeared many times. The chain combines TRBV24-1 with TRBJ1-3; no definite D call. The CDR3 has 13 residues. Per germline, CDR1 KGHDR and CDR2 SFDVKD. V lost 5 bases and J lost 3, with 7 bases in between. This CDR3 is CATSGGFGNTIYF. Here the CDR3 DNA reads TGTGCCACCAGTGGAGGATTTGGAAACACCATATATTTT.

This clonotype was detected ten times or more. The chain links TRBV5-1 to TRBJ2-1, with 14 nucleotides matching TRBD2. The CDR3 extends over 16 amino acids. Trimming at V came to 5 bases and at J to 0 bases, leaving 1 base not matched to a gene. The germline V gene has CDR1 SGHRS and CDR2 YFSETQ. This CDR3 is CASSGTSGSSYNEQFF. CDR3 bases: TGCGCCAGCAGTGGGACTAGCGGGAGCTCCTACAATGAGCAGTTCTTC. Looking up the rest from reference TRBV5-1 and TRBJ2-1 gives the full variable domain: KAGVTQTPRYLIKTRGQQVTLSCSPISGHRSVSWYQQTPGQGLQFLFEYFSETQRNKGNFPGRFSGRQFSNSRSEMNVSTLELGDSALYLCASSGTSGSSYNEQFFGPGTRLTVL.

At least ten counts were recorded for this clonotype. The chain joins TRBV10-3 to TRBJ2-7; 7 nucleotides align to TRBD2. The germline gives CDR1 ENHRY, CDR2 SYGVKD. V shed 6 bases and J 0 bases; nucleotides not matched to a gene: 8. This CDR3 has 15 residues. For the CDR3, the DNA is TGTGCCATCAGGGCTAACGGGGGGAGCTCCTACGAGCAGTACTTC. Residues: CAIRANGGSSYEQYF.

The chain is built from TRBV4-3 and TRBJ2-6; D is perhaps TRBD1 (5 bases). The CDR3 totals 14 residues. Trimming removed 4 bases at V and 3 bases at J, with 7 bases between. CDR1 and CDR2 from the germline V gene are LGHNA and YSLEER. DNA of the CDR3: TGCGCCAGCAGCCTAGGGGTTGGGGCCAACGTCCTGACTTTC. Translating it yields CASSLGVGANVLTF.

The chain carries TRBV30 and TRBJ2-1, with TRBD2 as a possible D gene (6 bases). Germline V gene sequence: CDR1 GTSNPN, CDR2 SVGIG (reference sequence). The V end was cut by 5 bases, the J end by 4 bases, with 12 bases between. The CDR3 consists of 13 residues. CDR3 in amino acids: CAWGRENYNEQFF. CDR3 DNA: TGTGCCTGGGGGCGGGAAAATTACAATGAGCAGTTCTTC.